This T cell receptor beta chain came from a study of T cell responses to AZD1222 COVID-19 vaccine. Broader study findings: A mostly white British donor set with more females was recruited, and clonal diversity was possibly underestimated.

As for this clone: The antigen is unknown.

Looked up from germline, CDR1 is SGHTA and CDR2 is FQGNSA. V lost 3 bases and J 4 bases, leaving 7 bases between the germline ends. This CDR3 has 12 amino acids. Sequencing was performed with immunoSEQ multiplex PCR; in TCRdb, only in-frame clones are kept and a portion is missing. The sample yields 240,000 or so clones, more than 80% seen once. This sequence joins TRBV7-2 and TRBJ2-7, with no clear D. The specimen comprised peripheral blood, sampled on day 0 of AZD1222 vaccination. The receptor comes from an adult in good health. CDR3 amino acids: CASSFARYEQYF. In nucleotides, the CDR3 is TGTGCCAGCAGCTTCGCCCGATACGAGCAGTACTTC.